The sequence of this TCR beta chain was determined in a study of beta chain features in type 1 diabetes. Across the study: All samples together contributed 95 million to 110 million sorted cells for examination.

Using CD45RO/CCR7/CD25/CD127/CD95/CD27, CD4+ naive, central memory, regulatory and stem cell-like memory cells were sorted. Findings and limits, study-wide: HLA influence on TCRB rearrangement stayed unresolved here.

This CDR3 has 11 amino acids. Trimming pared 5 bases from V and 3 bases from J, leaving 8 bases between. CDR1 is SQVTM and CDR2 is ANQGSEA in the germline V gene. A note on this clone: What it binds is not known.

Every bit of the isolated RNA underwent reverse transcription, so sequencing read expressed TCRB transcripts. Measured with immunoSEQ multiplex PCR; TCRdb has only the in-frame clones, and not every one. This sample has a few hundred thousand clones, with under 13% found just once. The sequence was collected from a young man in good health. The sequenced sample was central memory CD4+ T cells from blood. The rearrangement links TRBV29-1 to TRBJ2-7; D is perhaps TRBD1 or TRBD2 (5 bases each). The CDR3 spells CSVRDLYEQYF. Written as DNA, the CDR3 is TGCAGCGTTAGGGACCTCTACGAGCAGTACTTC.